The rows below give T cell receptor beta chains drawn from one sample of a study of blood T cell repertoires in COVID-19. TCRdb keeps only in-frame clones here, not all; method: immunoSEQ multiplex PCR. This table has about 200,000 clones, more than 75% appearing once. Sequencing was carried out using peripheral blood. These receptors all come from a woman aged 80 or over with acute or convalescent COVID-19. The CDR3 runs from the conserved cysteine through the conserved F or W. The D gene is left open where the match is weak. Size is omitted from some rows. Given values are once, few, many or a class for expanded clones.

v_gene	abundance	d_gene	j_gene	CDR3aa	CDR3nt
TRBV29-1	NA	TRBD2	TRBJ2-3	CSGGLAGSTDTQYF	TGCAGCGGGGGACTAGCGGGAAGCACAGATACGCAGTATTTT
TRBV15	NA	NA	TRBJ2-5	CATSRDSRVGTQYF	TGTGCCACCAGCAGAGATTCCAGGGTTGGGACCCAGTACTTC
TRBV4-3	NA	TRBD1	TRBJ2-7	CASSQPGDRATYEQYF	TGCGCCAGCAGCCAACCTGGGGACAGGGCCACCTACGAGCAGTACTTC
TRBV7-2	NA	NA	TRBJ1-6	CASSLFRDISPLHF	TGTGCCAGCAGCTTATTCAGGGATATTTCACCCCTCCACTTT
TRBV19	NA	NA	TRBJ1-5	CASTSHIDQPQHF	TGTGCCAGTACTTCGCACATCGATCAGCCCCAGCATTTT
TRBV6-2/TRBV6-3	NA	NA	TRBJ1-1	CASSSLVLMNTEAFF	TGTGCCAGCAGTTCCCTAGTCCTCATGAACACTGAAGCTTTCTTT
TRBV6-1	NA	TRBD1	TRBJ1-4	CASSGTGTATNEKLFF	TGTGCCAGCAGTGGAACCGGGACAGCAACTAATGAAAAACTGTTTTTT
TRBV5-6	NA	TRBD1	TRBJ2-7	CASSYPPGTGSYEQYF	TGTGCCAGCAGCTACCCTCCAGGGACAGGGAGCTACGAGCAGTACTTC
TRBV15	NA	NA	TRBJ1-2	CATSTGDRNYGYTF	TGTGCCACCAGCACAGGGGACCGTAACTATGGCTACACCTTC
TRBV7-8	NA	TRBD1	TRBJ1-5	CASSPGQGNQPQHF	TGTGCCAGCAGCCCTGGACAGGGAAATCAGCCCCAGCATTTT
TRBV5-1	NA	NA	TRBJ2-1	CASSLAGMNNEQFF	TGCGCCAGCAGCTTGGCGGGAATGAACAATGAGCAGTTCTTC
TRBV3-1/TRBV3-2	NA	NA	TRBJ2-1	CASSKTVQGYNEQFF	TGTGCCAGCAGCAAAACGGTCCAGGGCTACAATGAGCAGTTCTTC
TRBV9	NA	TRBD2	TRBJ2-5	CASSLNGGEETQYF	TGTGCCAGCAGCCTCAATGGGGGGGAAGAGACCCAGTACTTC
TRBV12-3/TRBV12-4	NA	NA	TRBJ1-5	CASRGGSYQPQHF	TGTGCCAGTAGGGGAGGGTCATATCAGCCCCAGCATTTT
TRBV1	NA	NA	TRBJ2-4	CTGSIAKNIQYF	TGCACCGGCTCGATAGCCAAAAACATTCAGTACTTC
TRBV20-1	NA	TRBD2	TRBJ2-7	CSASDPRGGAYEQYF	TGCAGTGCTAGTGACCCTCGGGGAGGGGCCTACGAGCAGTACTTC
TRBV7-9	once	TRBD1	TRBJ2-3	CASSSAQGGTDTQYF	TGTGCCAGCAGCTCAGCCCAGGGGGGCACAGATACGCAGTATTTT
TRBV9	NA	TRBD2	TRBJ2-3	CASSVRLAGTDTQYF	TGTGCCAGCAGCGTCCGACTAGCGGGCACAGATACGCAGTATTTT
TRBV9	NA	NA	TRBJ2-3	CASSPLGAAGTDTQYF	TGTGCCAGCAGCCCCCTAGGGGCGGCAGGCACAGATACGCAGTATTTT
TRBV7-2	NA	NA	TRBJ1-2	CASSKDQGKDGYTF	TGTGCCAGCAGCAAAGATCAGGGAAAGGATGGCTACACCTTC
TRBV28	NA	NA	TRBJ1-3	CASSFEGSGRSGNTIYF	TGTGCCAGCAGTTTTGAAGGATCAGGGCGGTCTGGAAACACCATATATTTT
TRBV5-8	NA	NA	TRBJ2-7	CASSPEETGFEQYF	TGTGCCAGCAGCCCAGAGGAAACAGGGTTCGAGCAGTACTTC